Below, 14 T cell receptor beta chains from the same sample are listed, as sequenced in a study of CD8+CD57+ T cells in acquired aplastic anemia. TCR beta VDJ and CDR3 were profiled, and genomic DNA was the template. TCRdb analysed the reads with MiXCR anew, one entry per CDR3 protein. The data contain about 210,000 distinct CDR3 sequences, 61% of them seen just once; the ten biggest clones take up roughly 29%. Sequencing was carried out using sorted CD4+, CD8+, or CD8+CD57+ T cells (not recorded which) from PBMCs. These receptors were taken from a human donor in good health.

This clonotype came up many times. This chain links TRBV11-1 with TRBJ2-7, with D uncertain. V was pared by 1 base and J by 5 bases, with 12 bases between. The CDR3 length is 14 residues. CDR1 is SGHAT and CDR2 is FQDESV in the germline V gene (reference sequence). CDR3 nucleotide sequence: TGTGCCAGCAGCTTAGGGGCGGATCGGGACGAGCAGTACTTC. It specifies CASSLGADRDEQYF.

This clonotype showed up just once. The V call is TRBV20-1, the J call TRBJ2-3; TRBD2 aligns across 10 bases. Trimming removed 1 base from V and 2 bases from J; junction bases left unmatched: 6. The germline V gene has CDR1 DFQATT and CDR2 SNEGSKA (reference sequence). This CDR3 has 16 amino acids. In DNA form, the CDR3 reads TGCAGTGCTAGAGCTCTAGCGGGGGCCGTCACAGATACGCAGTATTTT. It is translated as CSARALAGAVTDTQYF.

The J gene is TRBJ2-1, the V gene TRBV7-9; D ambiguous. Trimming shortened V by 4 bases and J by 0 bases, and 10 bases separated the two germline ends. CDR1 and CDR2 from the germline V gene are SEHNR and FQNEAQ (reference sequence). The CDR3 spans 15 residues. The CDR3: CASSSVASSYNEQFF. The CDR3 DNA sequence: TGTGCCAGCAGCTCGGTCGCTAGCTCCTACAATGAGCAGTTCTTC.

This rearrangement joins TRBV2 to TRBJ1-4; D gene uncertain. Per germline, CDR1 SNHLY and CDR2 FYNNEI. CDR3 length: 13 amino acids. V was clipped by 7 bases and J by 2 bases, with 8 bases between them. CDR3 residues: CASTLWTNEKLFF. The CDR3, as DNA: TGTGCCAGCACCCTCTGGACTAATGAAAAACTGTTTTTT. Supplemented by reference TRBV2 and TRBJ1-4, the full variable domain reads EPEVTQTPSHQVTQMGQEVILRCVPISNHLYFYWYRQILGQKVEFLVSFYNNEISEKSEIFDDQFSVERPDGSNFTLKIRSTKLEDSAMYFCASTLWTNEKLFFGSGTQLSVL.

As to this clonotype: This may be a read error, as it is one base from a much larger clone. V gene TRBV4-3 combines with J gene TRBJ2-3; TRBD2 matches at 10 bases. The germline CDR1 and CDR2 sequences are LGHNA and YSLEER. The CDR3 sequence is 16 residues long. The CDR3 loop is CASSLTLAGDTATQYF. CDR3 DNA sequence: TGCGCCAGCAGCCTAACCCTAGCGGGGGACACAGCTACGCAGTATTTT.

This clonotype is a singleton in its sample. The chain links TRBV27 to TRBJ2-7; either TRBD1 or TRBD2 may fit D (6 bases each). Germline CDR1 and CDR2: MNHEY and SMNVEV (reference sequence). The CDR3 runs 15 residues. Trimming pared 0 bases from V and 0 bases from J, leaving 9 bases between. The CDR3 DNA follows: TGTGCCAGCAGTTTATCGAGGGGGGTCTCCTACGAGCAGTACTTC. It is translated as CASSLSRGVSYEQYF.

The chain couples TRBV20-1 to TRBJ1-1, with D unclear. CDR1 and CDR2 (germline): DFQATT, SNEGSKA (reference sequence). The CDR3 extends over 11 amino acids. The V gene lost 5 bases and the J gene lost 4 bases, with 8 bases spanning the gap. CDR3: CSASATTEAFF. The CDR3, as DNA: TGCAGTGCTTCAGCAACCACTGAAGCTTTCTTT.

This chain joins TRBV2 and TRBJ1-1; perhaps TRBD1 as D (5 bases). CDR1 and CDR2 (germline): SNHLY, FYNNEI. Trimming took 5 bases from V and 3 from J, leaving 10 bases between them. This CDR3 is built from 13 residues. CDR3 sequence: CASSRRGDTEAFF. The CDR3 nucleotides read TGTGCCAGCAGTCGGAGGGGTGACACTGAAGCTTTCTTT.

This clonotype was picked up a small number of times. The chain has TRBV2 and TRBJ2-3; 13 nucleotides line up with TRBD2. CDR1 and CDR2 from the germline V gene are SNHLY and FYNNEI. With 6 bases clipped from V and 6 bases from J, the junction kept 9 bases outside the gene matches. The CDR3 consists of 16 residues. In nucleotides, the CDR3 is TGTGCCAGCAGGGGGGGACTAGCGGGGTCGGGCGATACGCAGTATTTT. Translated: CASRGGLAGSGDTQYF.

With regard to this clonotype: A much larger clone is a single base away; this may be a read error. The V call is TRBV6-5, the J call TRBJ1-1; D is unresolved. Germline lookup yields CDR1 MNHEY and CDR2 SVGAGI. The CDR3 contains 11 residues. The CDR3 region is CAGRFGGEAFF. Here the CDR3 DNA reads TGTGCCGGCAGGTTCGGAGGTGAAGCTTTCTTT.

This clonotype was observed many times. The chain links TRBV7-9 to TRBJ2-7; D assignment may be TRBD1 or TRBD2 (6 bases each). Germline assignment: CDR1 SEHNR and CDR2 FQNEAQ (reference sequence). Trimming left V 3 bases short and J 5 bases short, with 14 bases between. The CDR3 runs 14 residues. CDR3 amino acids: CASSFEGGKDEQYF. CDR3 nucleotides: TGTGCCAGCAGCTTTGAGGGGGGAAAGGACGAGCAGTACTTC.

V is TRBV15 and J is TRBJ2-1; D may be TRBD1 or TRBD2 (5 bases each). The germline V gene has CDR1 LNHNV and CDR2 YYDKDF (reference sequence). The CDR3 has 15 amino acids. Trimming stripped 5 bases from V and 6 bases from J, with 17 bases between. This chain's CDR3 is CATSDPGTVSNEQFF. CDR3 sequence (DNA): TGTGCCACCAGCGACCCCGGGACCGTCTCCAATGAGCAGTTCTTC.

V and J are TRBV29-1 and TRBJ2-3, with D maybe TRBD2 (6 bases). From germline, CDR1 is SQVTM and CDR2 ANQGSEA. The V end lost 6 bases, the J end lost 6 bases, and 22 bases lay between the germline ends. This CDR3 contains 15 residues. CDR3 DNA sequence: TGCAGCGTCCCGAGGGGAGCGGGTGAATCGGATACGCAGTATTTT. It translates to CSVPRGAGESDTQYF.

The genes are TRBV4-3 and TRBJ2-7, with TRBD2 identical over 12 bases. Germline V CDR1 and CDR2: LGHNA, YSLEER. There are 17 residues in the CDR3. Losses at the gene ends were 3 bases for V and 0 bases for J; bases not matched to a gene: 6. CDR3 region: CASSQPGLAGYSYEQYF. The CDR3 bases are TGCGCCAGCAGCCAGCCAGGACTAGCGGGGTACTCCTACGAGCAGTACTTC.